The entry that follows covers one TCR beta chain sequence. The protocol was immunoSEQ multiplex PCR, while the TCRdb copy is restricted to in-frame clones and leaves out a portion. The profile shows 85,000 to 100,000 clones, over 80% of them singletons. The record originates from a study of T cell changes during pregnancy in multiple sclerosis. Between the trimmed V and J ends, which lost 5 bases and 1 base, there was a span of 15 bases. This CDR3 contains 16 residues. The germline gives CDR1 SGHAT, CDR2 FQNNGV. This sequence originates from a female donor with multiple sclerosis, enrolled in a pregnancy study. The sample consisted of peripheral blood, taken after pregnancy. V is TRBV11-2 and J is TRBJ1-3, with a weak D call TRBD1 (6 bases). As DNA, the CDR3 is TGTGCCAGCAGCGTTACAGGGCTATCATCTGGAAACACCATATATTTT. It codes for CASSVTGLSSGNTIYF.